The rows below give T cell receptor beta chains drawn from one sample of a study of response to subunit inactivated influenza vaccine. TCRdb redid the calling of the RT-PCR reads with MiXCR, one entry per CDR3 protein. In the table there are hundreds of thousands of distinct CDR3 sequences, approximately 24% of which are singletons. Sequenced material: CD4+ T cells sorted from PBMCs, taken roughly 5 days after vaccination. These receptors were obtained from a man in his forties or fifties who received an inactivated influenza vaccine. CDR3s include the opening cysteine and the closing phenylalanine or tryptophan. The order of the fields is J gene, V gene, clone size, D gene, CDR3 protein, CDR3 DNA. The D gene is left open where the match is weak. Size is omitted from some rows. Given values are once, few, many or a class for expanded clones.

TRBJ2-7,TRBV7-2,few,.,CASSEGTRVYEQYF,TGTGCCAGCAGCGAGGGAACCCGCGTCTACGAGCAGTACTTC
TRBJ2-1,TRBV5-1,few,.,CASSYVRSDEQFF,TGCGCCAGCAGTTACGTAAGGAGCGATGAGCAGTTCTTC
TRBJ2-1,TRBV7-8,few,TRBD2,CASSHSRTSGSMNNEQFF,TGTGCCAGCAGCCACTCAAGGACTAGCGGGAGTATGAACAATGAGCAGTTCTTC
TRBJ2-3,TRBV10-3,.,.,CAISERQIRTDTQYF,TGTGCCATCAGTGAAAGGCAGATCCGCACAGATACGCAGTATTTT
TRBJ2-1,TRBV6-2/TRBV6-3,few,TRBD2,CASRPPGLAGNEQFF,TGTGCCAGCAGGCCTCCGGGACTAGCGGGTAATGAGCAGTTCTTC
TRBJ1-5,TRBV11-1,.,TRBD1,CASSKGQGDGQPQHF,TGTGCCAGCAGTAAGGGACAGGGTGACGGTCAGCCCCAGCATTTT
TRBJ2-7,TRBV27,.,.,CASSFKQYYEQYF,TGTGCCAGCAGTTTCAAGCAGTACTACGAGCAGTACTTC
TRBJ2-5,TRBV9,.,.,CASSVGLGTQYF,TGTGCCAGCAGCGTAGGTCTTGGGACCCAGTACTTC
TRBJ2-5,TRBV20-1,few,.,CSASFRQETQYF,TGCAGTGCTAGTTTCCGCCAAGAGACCCAGTACTTC
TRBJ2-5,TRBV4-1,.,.,CASSQDGVGILETQYF,TGCGCCAGCAGCCAAGATGGAGTAGGTATATTAGAGACCCAGTACTTC
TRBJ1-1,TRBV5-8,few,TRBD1,CASRRTGVGEAFF,TGTGCCAGCAGACGAACAGGGGTGGGTGAAGCTTTCTTT
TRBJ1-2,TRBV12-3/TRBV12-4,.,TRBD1,CASSPTGPNGYTF,TGTGCCAGCAGCCCGACAGGGCCAAATGGCTACACCTTC
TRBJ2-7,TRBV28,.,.,CASRRLTATYEQYF,TGTGCCAGCAGACGACTAACAGCTACCTACGAGCAGTACTTC
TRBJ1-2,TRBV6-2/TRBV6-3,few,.,CASRRDINYGYTF,TGTGCCAGCAGAAGGGACATAAACTATGGCTACACCTTC
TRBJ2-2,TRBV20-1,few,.,CSASKGMGTGELFF,TGCAGTGCTAGTAAGGGAATGGGCACCGGGGAGCTGTTTTTT
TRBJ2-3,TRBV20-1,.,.,CSARGATTDTQYF,TGCAGTGCTAGAGGGGCTACCACAGATACGCAGTATTTT
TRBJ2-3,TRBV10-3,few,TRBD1,CAISESGQGRPDTQYF,TGTGCCATCAGTGAGTCGGGACAGGGGCGGCCAGATACGCAGTATTTT
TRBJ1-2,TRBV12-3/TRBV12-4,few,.,CASSPQDTTAYGYTF,TGTGCCAGCAGTCCCCAGGACACAACGGCCTATGGCTACACCTTC
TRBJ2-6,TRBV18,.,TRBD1,CASSPFGTGSAGANVLTF,TGTGCCAGCTCACCATTTGGGACAGGGAGCGCTGGGGCCAACGTCCTGACTTTC
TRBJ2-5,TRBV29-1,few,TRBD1,CSVWTGWQETQYF,TGCAGCGTCTGGACAGGGTGGCAAGAGACCCAGTACTTC
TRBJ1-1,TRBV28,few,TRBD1,CASSRWTGSFGDTEAFF,TGTGCCAGCAGCCGGTGGACAGGGTCATTCGGAGACACTGAAGCTTTCTTT
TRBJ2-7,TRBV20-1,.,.,CSARATTRGEQYF,TGCAGTGCTAGAGCGACAACCAGAGGGGAGCAGTACTTC
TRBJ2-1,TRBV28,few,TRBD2,CASSSGNGNEQFF,TGTGCCAGCAGTAGCGGGAACGGGAATGAGCAGTTCTTC
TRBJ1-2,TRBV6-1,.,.,CASTEPGVGYGYTF,TGTGCCAGCACCGAACCAGGGGTGGGCTATGGCTACACCTTC
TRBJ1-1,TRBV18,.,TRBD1,CASSLRTGRPEAFF,TGTGCCAGCTCCCTCAGGACAGGTAGACCTGAAGCTTTCTTT
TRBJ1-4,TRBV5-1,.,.,CASSLVARASTNEKLFF,TGCGCCAGCAGCTTGGTCGCCAGGGCCTCAACTAATGAAAAACTGTTTTTT
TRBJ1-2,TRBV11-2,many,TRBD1,CASSPNIGTGGLRGGYTF,TGTGCCAGCAGCCCGAATATCGGGACAGGGGGTTTACGGGGTGGCTACACCTTC
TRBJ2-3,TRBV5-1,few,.,CASSLEGGGRPDTQYF,TGCGCCAGCAGCTTGGAAGGGGGGGGCCGCCCAGATACGCAGTATTTT
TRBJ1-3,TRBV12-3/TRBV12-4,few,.,CASSRDGYSGNTIYF,TGTGCCAGCAGCCGTGACGGATATTCTGGAAACACCATATATTTT
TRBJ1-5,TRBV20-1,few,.,CSASDYKAPLGSQPQHF,TGCAGTGCTAGTGATTACAAGGCCCCACTGGGTAGTCAGCCCCAGCATTTT
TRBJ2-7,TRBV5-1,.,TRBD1,CASSRTGFLSVDEQYF,TGCGCCAGCAGCAGGACAGGGTTTCTAAGTGTCGACGAGCAGTACTTC
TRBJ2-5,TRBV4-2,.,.,CASSQDLARRGTQYF,TGTGCCAGCAGCCAAGATCTCGCCCGAAGGGGGACCCAGTACTTC
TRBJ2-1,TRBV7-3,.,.,CASSLLAVSYNEQFF,TGTGCCAGCAGCTTACTAGCCGTCTCTTACAATGAGCAGTTCTTC
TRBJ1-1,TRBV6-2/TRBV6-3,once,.,CASSYGGSRLAFF,TGTGCCAGCAGTTACGGTGGTAGTCGCCTAGCTTTCTTT
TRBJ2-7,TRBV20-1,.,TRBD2,CSARLAGKAYEQYF,TGCAGTGCCAGACTAGCGGGGAAAGCATACGAGCAGTACTTC
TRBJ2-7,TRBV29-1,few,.,CSVLGRGSHEQYF,TGCAGCGTTTTGGGTCGGGGTAGTCACGAGCAGTACTTC
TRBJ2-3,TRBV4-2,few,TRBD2,CASSQRSGGARDTQYF,TGTGCCAGCAGCCAACGTAGCGGGGGGGCCAGAGATACGCAGTATTTT
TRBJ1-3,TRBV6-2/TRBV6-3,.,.,CASSYWTAHSGNTIYF,TGTGCCAGCAGTTACTGGACGGCCCACTCTGGAAACACCATATATTTT
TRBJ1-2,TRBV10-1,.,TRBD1,CASSADRGVGYTF,TGCGCCAGCAGTGCGGACAGGGGTGTTGGCTACACCTTC
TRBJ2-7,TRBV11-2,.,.,CASSLIRELDEQYF,TGTGCCAGCAGCTTAATACGGGAACTAGACGAGCAGTACTTC
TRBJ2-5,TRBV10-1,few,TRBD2,CASSEGRTGGLQETQYF,TGCGCCAGCAGTGAGGGTAGGACGGGGGGTCTCCAAGAGACCCAGTACTTC
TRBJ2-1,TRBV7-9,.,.,CASSLVGTHNEQFF,TGTGCCAGCAGCTTAGTGGGCACTCACAATGAGCAGTTCTTC
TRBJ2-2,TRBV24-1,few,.,CATSVSGRNTGELFF,TGTGCCACCAGTGTTAGTGGTCGGAACACCGGGGAGCTGTTTTTT